This T cell receptor beta chain was recovered during a study of shared clonotypes between healthy human individuals. Study results and limitations: Non-shared clonotypes were found to have lower generation probabilities than the clonotypes that were shared by all four of the sorted-subset donors.

As concerns this clone: What it recognizes is unknown.

Samples underwent the assay at deep level. Produced via immunoSEQ multiplex PCR; TCRdb's table is partial and in-frame only. The table shows fewer than 700,000 clones, with approximately 95% occurring only once. In the naive CD8 group, cells lacked CD45RO and were positively selected for CCR7, so terminally differentiated effector memory CD45RA+ cells were left out. There were no recent acute infections or vaccinations among the donors, who were healthy HIV-negative adults. This TCR was recovered from a woman between 25 and 40 years old in good health. Material: naive CD8+ T cells sorted from blood.

The chain's CDR3 is CASSPSQGLLDEQYF. For the CDR3, the DNA is TGTGCCAGCAGCCCTTCACAGGGACTCTTGGACGAGCAGTACTTC. The chain couples TRBV7-9 to TRBJ2-7; D is tentatively TRBD1 or TRBD2 (6 bases each). The CDR3 loop spans 15 amino acids. The ends were cut back, 5 bases at V and 5 bases at J, with 19 bases in the middle. In germline, CDR1 is SEHNR, CDR2 FQNEAQ (reference sequence).